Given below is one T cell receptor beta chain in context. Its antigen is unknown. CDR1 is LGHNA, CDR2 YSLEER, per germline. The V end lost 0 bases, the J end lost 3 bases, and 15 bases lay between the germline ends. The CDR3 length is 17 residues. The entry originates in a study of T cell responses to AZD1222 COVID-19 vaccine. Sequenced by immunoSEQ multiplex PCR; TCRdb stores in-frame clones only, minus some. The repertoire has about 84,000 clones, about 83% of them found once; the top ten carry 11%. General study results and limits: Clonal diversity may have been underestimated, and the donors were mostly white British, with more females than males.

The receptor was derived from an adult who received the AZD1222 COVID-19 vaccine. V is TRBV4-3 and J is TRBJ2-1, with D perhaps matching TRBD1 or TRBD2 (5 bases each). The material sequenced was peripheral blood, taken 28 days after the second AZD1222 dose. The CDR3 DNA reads TGCGCCAGCAGCCAAGAATACCAGGGACGATACTACAATGAGCAGTTCTTC. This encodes CASSQEYQGRYYNEQFF.